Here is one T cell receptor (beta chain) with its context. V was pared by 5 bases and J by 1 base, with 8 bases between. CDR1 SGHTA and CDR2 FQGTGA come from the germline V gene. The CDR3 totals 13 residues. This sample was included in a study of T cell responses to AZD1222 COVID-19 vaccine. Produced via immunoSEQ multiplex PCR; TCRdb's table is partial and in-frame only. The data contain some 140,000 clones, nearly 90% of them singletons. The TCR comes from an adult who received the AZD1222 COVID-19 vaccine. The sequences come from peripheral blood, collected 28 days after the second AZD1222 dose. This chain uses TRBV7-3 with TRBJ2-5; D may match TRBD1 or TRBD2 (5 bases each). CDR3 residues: CASSRGVQETQYF. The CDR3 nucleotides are TGTGCCAGCAGCCGAGGGGTCCAAGAGACCCAGTACTTC.